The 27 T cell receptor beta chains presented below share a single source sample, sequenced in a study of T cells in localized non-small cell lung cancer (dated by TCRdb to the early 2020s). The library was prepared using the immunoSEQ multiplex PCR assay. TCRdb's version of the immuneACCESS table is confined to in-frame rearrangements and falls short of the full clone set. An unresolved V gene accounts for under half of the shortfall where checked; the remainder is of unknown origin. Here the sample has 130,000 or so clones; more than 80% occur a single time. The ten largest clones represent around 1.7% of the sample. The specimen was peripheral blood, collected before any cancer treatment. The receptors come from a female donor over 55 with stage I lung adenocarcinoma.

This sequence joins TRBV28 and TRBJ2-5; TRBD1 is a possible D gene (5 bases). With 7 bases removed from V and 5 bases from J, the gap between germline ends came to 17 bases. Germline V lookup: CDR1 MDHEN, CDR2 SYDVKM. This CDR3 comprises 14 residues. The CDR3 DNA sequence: TGTGCCAGCACCAGCCGCCAGGGCCGGGAGACCCAGTACTTC. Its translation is CASTSRQGRETQYF. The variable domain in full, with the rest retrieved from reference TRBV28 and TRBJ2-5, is DVKVTQSSRYLVKRTGEKVFLECVQDMDHENMFWYRQDPGLGLRLIYFSYDVKMKEKGDIPEGYSVSREKKERFSLILESASTNQTSMYLCASTSRQGRETQYFGPGTRLLVL.

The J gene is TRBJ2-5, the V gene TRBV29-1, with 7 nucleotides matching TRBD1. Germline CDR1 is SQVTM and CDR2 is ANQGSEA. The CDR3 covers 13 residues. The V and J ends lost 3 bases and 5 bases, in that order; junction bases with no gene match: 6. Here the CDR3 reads CSVDIGRGETQYF. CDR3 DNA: TGCAGCGTTGATATTGGCAGGGGGGAGACCCAGTACTTC.

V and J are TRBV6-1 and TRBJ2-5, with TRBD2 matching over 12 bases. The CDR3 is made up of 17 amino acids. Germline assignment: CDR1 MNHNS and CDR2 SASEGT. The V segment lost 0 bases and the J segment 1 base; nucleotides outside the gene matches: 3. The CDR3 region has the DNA TGTGCCAGCAGTGAAGCCAGGGGACTAGCGGGCCAAGAGACCCAGTACTTC. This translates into CASSEARGLAGQETQYF.

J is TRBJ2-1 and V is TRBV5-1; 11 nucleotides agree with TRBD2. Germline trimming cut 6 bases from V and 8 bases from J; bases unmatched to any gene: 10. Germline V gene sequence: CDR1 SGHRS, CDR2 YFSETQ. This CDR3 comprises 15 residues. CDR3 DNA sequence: TGCGCCAGCACTGTACTAGCGGGAGTTGGGGATGAGCAGTTCTTC. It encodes CASTVLAGVGDEQFF.

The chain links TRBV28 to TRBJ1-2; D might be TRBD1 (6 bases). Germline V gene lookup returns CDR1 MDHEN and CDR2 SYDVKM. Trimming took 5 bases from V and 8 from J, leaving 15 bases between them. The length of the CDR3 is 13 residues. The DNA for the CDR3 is TGTGCCAGCAGTGGGACAACTCCAACGGGCTACACCTTC. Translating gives CASSGTTPTGYTF.

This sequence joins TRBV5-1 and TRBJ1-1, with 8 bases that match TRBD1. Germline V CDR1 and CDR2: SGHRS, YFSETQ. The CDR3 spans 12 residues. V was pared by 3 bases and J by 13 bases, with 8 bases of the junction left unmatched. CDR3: CASSYGTGESFF. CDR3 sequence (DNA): TGCGCCAGCAGCTATGGGACAGGAGAGAGTTTCTTT.

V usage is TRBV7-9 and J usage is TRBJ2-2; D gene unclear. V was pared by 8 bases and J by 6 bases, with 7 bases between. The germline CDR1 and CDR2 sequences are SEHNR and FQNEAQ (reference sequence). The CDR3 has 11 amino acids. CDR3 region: CASGDPGELFF. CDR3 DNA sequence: TGTGCCAGCGGCGACCCCGGGGAGCTGTTTTTT.

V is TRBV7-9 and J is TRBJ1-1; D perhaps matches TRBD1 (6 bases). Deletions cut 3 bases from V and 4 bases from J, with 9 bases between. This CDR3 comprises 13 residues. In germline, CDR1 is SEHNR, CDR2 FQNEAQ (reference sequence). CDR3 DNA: TGTGCCAGCAGCTTCAGGGGATCCACTGAAGCTTTCTTT. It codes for CASSFRGSTEAFF.

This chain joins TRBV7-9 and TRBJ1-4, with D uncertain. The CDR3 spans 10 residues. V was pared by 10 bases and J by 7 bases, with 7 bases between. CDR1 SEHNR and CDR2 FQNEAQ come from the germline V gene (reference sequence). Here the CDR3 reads CATRSEKLFF. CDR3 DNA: TGTGCCACAAGATCTGAAAAACTGTTTTTT.

The CDR3, as DNA: TGCGCCAGCAGCTTGGCCATAGTCCAGGGACTAGCGGGAGGGGCTTTCTACAATGAGCAGTTCTTC. Its protein product is CASSLAIVQGLAGGAFYNEQFF. The chain uses TRBV5-1 and TRBJ2-1; 16 bases are shared with TRBD2. Germline CDR1 is SGHRS and CDR2 is YFSETQ. V was clipped by 0 bases and J by 3 bases; unmatched bases: 15. The CDR3 is made up of 22 amino acids.

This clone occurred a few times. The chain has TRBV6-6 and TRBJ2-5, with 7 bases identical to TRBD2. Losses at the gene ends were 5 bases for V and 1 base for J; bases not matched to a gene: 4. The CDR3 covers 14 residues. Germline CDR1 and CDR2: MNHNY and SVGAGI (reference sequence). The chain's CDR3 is CASSTGGGQETQYF. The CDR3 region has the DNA TGTGCCAGCAGTACTGGGGGGGGCCAAGAGACCCAGTACTTC.

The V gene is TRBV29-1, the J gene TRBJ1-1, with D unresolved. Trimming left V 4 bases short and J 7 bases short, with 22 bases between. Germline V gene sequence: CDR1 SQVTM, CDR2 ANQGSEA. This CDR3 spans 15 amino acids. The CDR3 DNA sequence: TGCAGCGTTGGTAAACACGGCTCAGCCACGAGTGAAGCTTTCTTT. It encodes CSVGKHGSATSEAFF.

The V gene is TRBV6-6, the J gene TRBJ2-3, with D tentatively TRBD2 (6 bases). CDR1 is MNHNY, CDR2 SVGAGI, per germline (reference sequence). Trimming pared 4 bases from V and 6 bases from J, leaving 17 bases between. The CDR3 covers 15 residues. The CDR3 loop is CASSSAGSLGDTQYF. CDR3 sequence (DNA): TGTGCCAGCAGTTCGGCGGGGTCGTTGGGGGATACGCAGTATTTT.

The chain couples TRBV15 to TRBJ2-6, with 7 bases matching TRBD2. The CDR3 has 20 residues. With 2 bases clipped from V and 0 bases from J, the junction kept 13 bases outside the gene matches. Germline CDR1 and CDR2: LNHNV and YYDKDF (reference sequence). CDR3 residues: CATSRIGLAESVSGANVLTF. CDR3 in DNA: TGTGCCACCAGCAGAATAGGCCTAGCGGAGTCCGTCTCTGGGGCCAACGTCCTGACTTTC.

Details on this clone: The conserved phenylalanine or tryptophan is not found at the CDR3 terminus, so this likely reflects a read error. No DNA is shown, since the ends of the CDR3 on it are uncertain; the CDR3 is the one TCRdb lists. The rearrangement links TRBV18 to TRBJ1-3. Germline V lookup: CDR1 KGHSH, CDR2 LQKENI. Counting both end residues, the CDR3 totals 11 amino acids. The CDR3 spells CASSPSPQLRV.

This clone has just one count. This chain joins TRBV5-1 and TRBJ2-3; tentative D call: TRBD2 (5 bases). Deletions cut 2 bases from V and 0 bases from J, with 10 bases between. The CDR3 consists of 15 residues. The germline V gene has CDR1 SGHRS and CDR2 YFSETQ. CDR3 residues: CASSLAATSTDTQYF. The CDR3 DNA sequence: TGCGCCAGCAGCTTAGCGGCGACTAGCACAGATACGCAGTATTTT.

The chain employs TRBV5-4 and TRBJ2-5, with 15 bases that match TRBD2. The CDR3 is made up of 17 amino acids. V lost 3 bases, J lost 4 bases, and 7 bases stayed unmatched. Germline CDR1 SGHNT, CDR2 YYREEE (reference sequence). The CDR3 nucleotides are TGTGCCAGCAGCTCCGGGACTAGCGGGAGGCGCGGAGAGACCCAGTACTTC. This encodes CASSSGTSGRRGETQYF.

The CDR3 spells CASSLEGVGNQPQHF. The CDR3 bases are TGCGCCAGCAGCTTGGAAGGGGTCGGCAATCAGCCCCAGCATTTT. The chain joins TRBV5-1 to TRBJ1-5, with D perhaps TRBD1 (5 bases). V was pared by 0 bases and J by 2 bases, with 9 bases between. The CDR3 spans 15 residues. Germline V CDR1 and CDR2: SGHRS, YFSETQ.

In DNA form, the CDR3 reads TGTGCCAGCAGTCTTTCTAGCGCAGGCACAGATACGCAGTATTTT. Amino acid sequence: CASSLSSAGTDTQYF. The chain is built from TRBV6-1 and TRBJ2-3, with D tentatively TRBD2 (6 bases). Germline assignment: CDR1 MNHNS and CDR2 SASEGT. Trimming shortened V by 5 bases and J by 1 base, and 13 bases separated the two germline ends. The CDR3 spans 15 residues.

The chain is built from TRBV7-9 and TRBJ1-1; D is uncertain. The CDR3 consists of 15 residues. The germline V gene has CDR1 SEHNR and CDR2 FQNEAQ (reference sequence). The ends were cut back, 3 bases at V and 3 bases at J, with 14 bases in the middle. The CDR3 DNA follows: TGTGCCAGCAGCTTTCCCGGGTCGATGCACACTGAAGCTTTCTTT. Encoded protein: CASSFPGSMHTEAFF.

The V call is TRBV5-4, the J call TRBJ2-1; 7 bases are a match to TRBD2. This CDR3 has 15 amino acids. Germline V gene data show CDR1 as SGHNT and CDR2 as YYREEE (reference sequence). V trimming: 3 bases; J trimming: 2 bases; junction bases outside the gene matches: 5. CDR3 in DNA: TGTGCCAGCAGCTCTTCAGCGGGAACCTACAATGAGCAGTTCTTC. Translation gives CASSSSAGTYNEQFF.

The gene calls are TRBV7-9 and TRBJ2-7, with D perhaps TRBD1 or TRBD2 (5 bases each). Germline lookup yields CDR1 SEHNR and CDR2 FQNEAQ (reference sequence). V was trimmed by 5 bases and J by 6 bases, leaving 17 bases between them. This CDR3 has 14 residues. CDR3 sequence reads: CASSPQGYGGEQYF. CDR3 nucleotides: TGTGCCAGCAGCCCCCAGGGTTACGGAGGCGAGCAGTACTTC.

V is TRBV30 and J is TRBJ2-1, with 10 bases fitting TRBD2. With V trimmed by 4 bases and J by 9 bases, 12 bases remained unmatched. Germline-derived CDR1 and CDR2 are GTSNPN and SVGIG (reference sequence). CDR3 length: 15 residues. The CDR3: CAWTASGSLVGEQFF. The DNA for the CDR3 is TGTGCCTGGACGGCTAGCGGGAGTCTAGTGGGTGAGCAGTTCTTC.

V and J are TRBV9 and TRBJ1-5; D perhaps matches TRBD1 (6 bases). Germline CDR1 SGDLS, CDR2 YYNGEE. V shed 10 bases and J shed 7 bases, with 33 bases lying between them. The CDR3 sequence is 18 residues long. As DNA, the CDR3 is TGTGCCGGGATGACGGGAGCTAGACTAACAGGGTCAGAACAGCCCCAGCATTTT. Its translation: CAGMTGARLTGSEQPQHF.

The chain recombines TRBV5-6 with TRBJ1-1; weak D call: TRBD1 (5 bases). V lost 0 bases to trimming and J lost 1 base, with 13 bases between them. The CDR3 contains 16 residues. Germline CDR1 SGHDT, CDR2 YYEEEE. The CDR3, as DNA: TGTGCCAGCAGCTTGGGTGTCAGGGCAGCGAACACTGAAGCTTTCTTT. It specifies CASSLGVRAANTEAFF.

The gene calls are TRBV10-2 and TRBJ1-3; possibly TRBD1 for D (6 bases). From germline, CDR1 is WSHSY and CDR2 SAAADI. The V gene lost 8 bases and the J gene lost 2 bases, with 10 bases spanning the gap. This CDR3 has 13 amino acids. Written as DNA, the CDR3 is TGCGCCAGCGTGGACAGTCCTGGAAACACCATATATTTT. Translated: CASVDSPGNTIYF.

CDR3 coding DNA: TGTGCCAGCAGCAGGGACAGCATCCGCAATGAGCAGTTCTTC. Residues: CASSRDSIRNEQFF. This chain joins TRBV6-5 and TRBJ2-1, with 7 bases matching TRBD1. Germline lookup yields CDR1 MNHEY and CDR2 SVGAGI. V dropped 6 bases and J dropped 6; count of bases not matched to a gene: 8. This CDR3 spans 14 amino acids.